The 11 T cell receptor beta chains listed next were all sequenced from one sample in a study of blood T cell repertoires in COVID-19. Sequencing was performed with immunoSEQ multiplex PCR; in TCRdb, only in-frame clones are kept and a portion is missing. The data hold under 250,000 clones, with 84% observed a single time. The specimen was PBMCs or T cells enriched from blood (not recorded which). The origin of the receptors is a man aged 60 to 69 who had recovered from COVID-19.

V and J are TRBV6-5 and TRBJ1-1; 7 bases are shared with TRBD1. Germline V gives CDR1 MNHEY, CDR2 SVGAGI. CDR3 size: 12 residues. The V gene end was trimmed by 5 bases and the J gene end by 7 bases; junction bases not matched to a gene: 4. The CDR3 sequence: CASSQGVGEAFF. The DNA of the CDR3 is TGTGCCAGCAGTCAGGGGGTGGGTGAAGCTTTCTTT.

The chain joins TRBV18 to TRBJ1-2; no definite D call. The germline V gene encodes CDR1 KGHSH and CDR2 LQKENI. CDR3 length equals 13 residues. The V and J ends lost 2 bases and 3 bases respectively, with 7 bases between them. CDR3 sequence (DNA): TGTGCCAGCTCACCAGTCGGGGACTATGGCTACACCTTC. Amino acids: CASSPVGDYGYTF.

The chain carries TRBV19 and TRBJ1-1; perhaps TRBD1 as D (6 bases). Germline V gene data show CDR1 as LNHDA and CDR2 as SQIVND (reference sequence). Trimming pared 6 bases from V and 4 bases from J, leaving 12 bases between. The CDR3 is 13 residues long. The DNA for the CDR3 is TGTGCCAGTAGCCAACAGGGAAGCACTGAAGCTTTCTTT. Protein product: CASSQQGSTEAFF.

The V gene is TRBV6-1, the J gene TRBJ1-5; TRBD1 is a possible D gene (5 bases). This CDR3 contains 14 residues. Germline CDR1 MNHNS, CDR2 SASEGT. Trimming took off 3 bases at V and 9 bases at J, with 15 bases between the two ends. CDR3 region: CASSEGYGAGPQHF. The CDR3 DNA reads TGTGCCAGCAGTGAGGGGTATGGGGCAGGGCCCCAGCATTTT.

This chain connects TRBV18 to TRBJ2-7; a weak D match, TRBD1 (6 bases). The tail of the sequence fits TRBJ2-1 better, so the J call may be wrong. This CDR3 is built from 14 residues. Germline V CDR1 and CDR2: KGHSH, LQKENI. The CDR3 sequence is CASSPVQQGNEQFF. The DNA for the CDR3 is TGTGCCAGCTCACCTGTCCAACAGGGCAATGAGCAGTTCTTC.

The chain joins TRBV3-1 (or the pseudogene TRBV3-2) to TRBJ1-3; 10 nucleotides line up with TRBD1. V dropped 4 bases and J dropped 1; count of bases not matched to a gene: 7. The germline CDR1 and CDR2 sequences are LGHDT and YNNKEL (reference sequence). The CDR3 is made up of 17 amino acids. CDR3 coding DNA: TGTGCCAGCAGCCCTTCGACAGGGGGCGCATCTGGAAACACCATATATTTT. This translates into CASSPSTGGASGNTIYF.

The rearrangement links TRBV19 to TRBJ1-2, with 8 positions matching TRBD1. The CDR3 consists of 14 residues. Looked up from germline, CDR1 is LNHDA and CDR2 is SQIVND (reference sequence). Losses at the gene ends were 0 bases for V and 3 bases for J; bases not matched to a gene: 0. CDR3 DNA: TGTGCCAGTAGTATAGACAGGGGGCACTATGGCTACACCTTC. Its translation is CASSIDRGHYGYTF.

This chain joins TRBV19 and TRBJ2-5; TRBD1 agrees at 7 bases. J gave up 2 bases and V 6 bases, and 12 bases lay outside the gene matches. The CDR3 is 16 amino acids. In germline, CDR1 is LNHDA, CDR2 SQIVND (reference sequence). As DNA, the CDR3 is TGTGCCAGTAGCGCCCCGACAGGGATCGGGCAAGAGACCCAGTACTTC. Translation gives CASSAPTGIGQETQYF. Supplemented by reference TRBV19 and TRBJ2-5, the full variable domain reads DGGITQSPKYLFRKEGQNVTLSCEQNLNHDAMYWYRQDPGQGLRLIYYSQIVNDFQKGDIAEGYSVSREKKESFPLTVTSAQKNPTAFYLCASSAPTGIGQETQYFGPGTRLLVL.

The chain has TRBV6-5 and TRBJ1-2, with D uncertain. CDR1 and CDR2 from the germline V gene are MNHEY and SVGAGI. The CDR3 totals 13 residues. V was clipped by 7 bases and J by 0 bases, with 9 bases between them. CDR3 amino acids: CASTPSPNYGYTF. The CDR3 DNA follows: TGTGCCAGCACCCCGTCCCCTAACTATGGCTACACCTTC.

With respect to this clone: One end of the junction varies from germline; a read error may be responsible. At the DNA level, this CDR3 is encoded by other sequences in the same sample as well. The rearrangement links TRBV10-3 to TRBJ1-3; the match to TRBD1 covers 10 bases. CDR3 length: 16 amino acids. The V gene's germline CDR1 is ENHRY and CDR2 SYGVKD. CDR3 DNA: TGCGCCATCAGTCCCGGGACAGGGGCTTCTGGAAACACCATATATTTT. It translates to CAISPGTGASGNTIYF.

V gene TRBV12-3 or TRBV12-4 combines with J gene TRBJ2-5; the D gene is possibly TRBD2 (5 bases). V dropped 5 bases and J dropped 5 bases, with 12 bases sitting between them. The CDR3 has 13 amino acids. CDR3 sequence: CASSPRTWETQYF. Here the CDR3 DNA reads TGTGCCAGCAGTCCCCGGACTTGGGAGACCCAGTACTTC.